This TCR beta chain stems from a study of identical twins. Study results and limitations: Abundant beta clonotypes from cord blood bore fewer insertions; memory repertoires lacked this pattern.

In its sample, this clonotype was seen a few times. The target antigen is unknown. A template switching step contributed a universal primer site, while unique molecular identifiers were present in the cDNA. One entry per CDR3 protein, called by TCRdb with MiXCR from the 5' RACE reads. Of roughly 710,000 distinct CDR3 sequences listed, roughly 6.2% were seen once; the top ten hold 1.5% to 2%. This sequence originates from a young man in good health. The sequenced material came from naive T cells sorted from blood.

Here the CDR3 DNA reads TGTGCCAGCTCACCACCGGGACAGGGGGCGTGGGACTATGGCTACACCTTC. Its translation: CASSPPGQGAWDYGYTF. The chain combines TRBV18 with TRBJ1-2; 12 bases map to TRBD1. Germline CDR1 reads KGHSH; CDR2 reads LQKENI. With V trimmed by 0 bases and J by 3 bases, 5 bases remained unmatched. The CDR3 runs 17 residues.